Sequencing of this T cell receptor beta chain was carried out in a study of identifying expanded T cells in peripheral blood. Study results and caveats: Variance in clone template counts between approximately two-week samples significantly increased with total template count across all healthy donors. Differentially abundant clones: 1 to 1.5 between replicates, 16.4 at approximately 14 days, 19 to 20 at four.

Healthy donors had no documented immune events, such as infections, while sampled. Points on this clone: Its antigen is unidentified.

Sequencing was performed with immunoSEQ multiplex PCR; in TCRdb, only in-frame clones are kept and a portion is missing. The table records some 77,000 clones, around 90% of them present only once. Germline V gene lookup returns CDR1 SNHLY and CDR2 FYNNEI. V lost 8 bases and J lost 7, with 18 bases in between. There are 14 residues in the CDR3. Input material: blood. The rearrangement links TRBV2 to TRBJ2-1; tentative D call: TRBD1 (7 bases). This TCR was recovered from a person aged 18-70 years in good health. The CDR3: CASGRRGLGNEQFF. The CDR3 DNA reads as TGTGCCAGCGGGCGGAGGGGGCTCGGGAATGAGCAGTTCTTC.